This TCR beta chain is from a study of T cell repertoires in cytomegalovirus infection. Study-wide context: Carrying CMV and the relevant HLA type showed in public TCR beta signatures. Overall study findings and caveats: Summed frequency of shared TCR beta families picked out CMV carriers who also had the relevant HLA. The response measured ex vivo was dominated by TCR beta clonotypes (HLA-C-restricted and CMV-specific).

TCRdb ran MiXCR on the reads and lists one entry per CDR3 protein. This table has roughly 760,000 distinct CDR3 sequences, about a third appearing once. This clonotype was counted only a few times. Its target is unknown. Germline CDR1 and CDR2: MDHEN and SYDVKM. The CDR3 runs to 17 residues. V was cut by 3 bases and J by 1 base, with 18 bases left in between. The V and J genes are TRBV28 and TRBJ1-1, with D tentatively TRBD1 (5 bases). This TCR came from a human donor in good health (CMV status not recorded). Some clones in this sample may be carry-over from other donors' samples. Sequences were obtained from PBMCs. CDR3 amino acids: CASSLTLGGPTNTEAFF. CDR3 bases: TGTGCCAGCAGTTTGACCCTGGGGGGACCGACGAACACTGAAGCTTTCTTT.